These T cell receptor beta chains were read from a single sample in a study of shared clonotypes between healthy human individuals. Sequenced by immunoSEQ multiplex PCR; TCRdb stores in-frame clones only, minus some. The data show some 790,000 clones, 72% seen once. The specimen was memory CD4+ T cells sorted from blood. The receptors come from a woman in her 30s in good health. Each CDR3 is given with its conserved first and last residue.

>TRBJ2-6|TRBV9
CARSARPGGLLSGANVLTF
>TRBJ1-5|TRBV11-2
CASSLNSNQPQHF
>TRBJ2-2|TRBV29-1
CSVEAGSMHTGELFF
>TRBJ2-3|TRBV5-4
CASSLPGPDTQYF
>TRBJ2-7|TRBV11-2
CASSTTSGPLEQYF
>TRBJ1-5|TRBV6-5
CASSLGGGGNQPQHF
>TRBJ2-7|TRBV2
CASSGLAYEQYF
>TRBJ2-4|TRBV15
CATSREMATSKNIQYF
>TRBJ2-5|TRBV5-1
CASSPRLAGVQETQYF
>TRBJ1-6|TRBV5-1
CASSLGGGTGDSPLHF
>TRBJ1-4|TRBV18
CASSPVLTGGGTGKLFF
>TRBJ2-5|TRBV20-1
CSASRQTQYF
>TRBJ2-7|TRBV6-5
CASSYLKEQYF
>TRBJ2-1|TRBV28
CASTQGNEQFF
>TRBJ1-1|TRBV7-2
CASSLRGTVRNTEAFF
>TRBJ2-7|TRBV7-9
CASSLPAGSSYEQYF
>TRBJ2-4|TRBV9
CASSANPILAKNIQYF
>TRBJ1-2|TRBV28
CASRIQGASGYTF
>TRBJ2-3|TRBV2
CASSGGEWGPSTDTQYF
>TRBJ2-3|TRBV7-9
CASRSRGGTDTQYF
>TRBJ2-7|TRBV11-2
CASSLGLGASYEQYF
>TRBJ1-1|TRBV28
CASSRIQGTTEAFF